Presented here are 3 T cell receptor beta chains from one specimen sequenced in a study of cytomegalovirus exposure and HLA in healthy donors (dated by TCRdb to the late 2010s). Library method: the immunoSEQ multiplex PCR assay. For the multiplex PCR, a mixture combining 60 forward primers for TCR Vbeta segments and 13 reverse primers for TCR Jbeta segments was used. TCRdb carries this immuneACCESS record with in-frame sequences only. Its versions omit some clonotypes, under half of them owing to an unresolved V gene in the studies checked, with the rest unexplained. The table for this sample records over 30,000 clones. The ten largest clonotypes hold roughly 3.2% of the sample. The sequencing sample was made of PBMCs. These TCRs come from a man aged 35 to 55 in good health and CMV-seronegative.

Remarks on this clone: The same CDR3 also results from other DNA sequences found in this sample. The J gene is TRBJ1-3, the V gene TRBV30, with 7 bases identical to TRBD1. The CDR3 totals 13 residues. Germline V gene sequence: CDR1 GTSNPN, CDR2 SVGIG (reference sequence). V gave up 5 bases and J gave up 0 bases; unmatched junction bases: 1. CDR3: CAWSGGSGNTIYF. Here the CDR3 DNA reads TGTGCCTGGTCAGGGGGCTCTGGAAACACCATATATTTT.

The chain carries TRBV7-9 and TRBJ2-7; 8 nucleotides match TRBD2. The CDR3 sequence is 15 residues long. Germline V gives CDR1 SEHNR, CDR2 FQNEAQ (reference sequence). The trim removed 2 bases at V and 5 bases at J, leaving 8 bases unmatched. The CDR3 coding sequence is TGTGCCAGCAGCTTATTTGGAGCGGGGGCCGACGAGCAGTACTTC. Its translation is CASSLFGAGADEQYF.

This sequence joins TRBV7-2 and TRBJ2-7; no reliable D call. Germline V gene sequence: CDR1 SGHTA, CDR2 FQGNSA. CDR3 length: 12 residues. V was cut by 5 bases and J by 0 bases, with 5 bases left in between. The DNA for the CDR3 is TGTGCCAGCAGCGTCCACTCCTACGAGCAGTACTTC. It is translated as CASSVHSYEQYF.